Here is one TCR beta chain with its context. The data are from a study of cytomegalovirus exposure and HLA in healthy donors. Researchers ran the PCR with 60 Vbeta and 13 Jbeta primers. Produced via immunoSEQ multiplex PCR; TCRdb's table is partial and in-frame only. The table gives 91,000 or so clones; the top ten clones make up 3.4% of it. Germline V gene data show CDR1 as SGHRS and CDR2 as YFSETQ. The CDR3 loop spans 16 amino acids. The germline V and J ends were trimmed by 4 bases and 7 bases, with 20 bases remaining between them. The chain joins TRBV5-1 to TRBJ2-2; possibly TRBD2 for D (7 bases). Sequenced sample: PBMCs. The source of this sequence is a woman aged 25-40 years in good health and CMV-seronegative. The CDR3 loop is CASSPVGGDNVGELFF. The CDR3 DNA reads as TGCGCCAGCAGCCCGGTGGGGGGGGACAACGTCGGGGAGCTGTTTTTT.